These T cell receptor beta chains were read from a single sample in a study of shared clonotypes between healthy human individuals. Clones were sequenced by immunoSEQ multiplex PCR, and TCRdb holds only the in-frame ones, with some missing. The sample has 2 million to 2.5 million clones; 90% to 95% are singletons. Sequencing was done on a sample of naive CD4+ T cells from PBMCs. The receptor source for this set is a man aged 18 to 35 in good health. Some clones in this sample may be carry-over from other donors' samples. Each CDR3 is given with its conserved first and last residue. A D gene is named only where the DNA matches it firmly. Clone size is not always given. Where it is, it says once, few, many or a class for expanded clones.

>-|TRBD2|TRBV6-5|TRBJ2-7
CASSRTSGSGYEQYF
TGTGCCAGCAGCAGGACTAGCGGGAGTGGGTACGAGCAGTACTTC
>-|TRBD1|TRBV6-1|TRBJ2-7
CASSAPGTGLNEQYF
TGTGCCAGCAGTGCCCCCGGGACAGGGCTTAACGAGCAGTACTTC
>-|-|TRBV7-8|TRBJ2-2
CASSSNRDTGELFF
TGTGCCAGCAGCTCCAACAGGGACACCGGGGAGCTGTTTTTT
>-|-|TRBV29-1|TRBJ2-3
CSVATAHSTDTQYF
TGCAGCGTCGCCACCGCCCATAGCACAGATACGCAGTATTTT
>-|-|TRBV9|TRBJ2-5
CASSVGPAETQYF
TGTGCCAGCAGCGTAGGCCCCGCGGAGACCCAGTACTTC
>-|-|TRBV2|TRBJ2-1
CASTPTAPPYNEQFF
TGTGCCAGCACCCCCACGGCCCCCCCCTACAATGAGCAGTTCTTC
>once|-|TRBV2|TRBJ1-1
CARARGRRNTEAFF
TGTGCCAGGGCGCGGGGGCGTAGGAACACTGAAGCTTTCTTT
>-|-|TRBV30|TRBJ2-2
CAWTLWGTANTGELFF
TGTGCCTGGACCCTCTGGGGTACCGCGAACACCGGGGAGCTGTTTTTT
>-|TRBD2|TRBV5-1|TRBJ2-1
CASSGGRASEQFF
TGCGCCAGCTCCGGCGGGAGGGCCTCTGAGCAGTTCTTC
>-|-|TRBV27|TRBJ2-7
CASSRVGSYEQYF
TGTGCCAGCAGCCGGGTAGGGTCCTACGAGCAGTACTTC
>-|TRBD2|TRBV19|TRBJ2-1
CASSVGLAGLYNEQFF
TGTGCCAGTAGTGTCGGACTAGCGGGGCTTTACAATGAGCAGTTCTTC
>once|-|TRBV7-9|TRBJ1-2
CASSPVGKWSNYGYTF
TGTGCCAGCAGCCCGGTCGGGAAATGGTCTAACTATGGCTACACCTTC
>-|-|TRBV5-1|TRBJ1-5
CASSLYPSDQPQHF
TGCGCCAGCAGCCTCTACCCGTCTGATCAGCCCCAGCATTTT
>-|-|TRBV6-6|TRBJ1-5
CASSQGQPILGPQHF
TGTGCCAGCAGCCAAGGACAACCTATCCTAGGGCCCCAGCATTTT
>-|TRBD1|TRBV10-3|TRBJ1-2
CAISAVDRVEGYTF
TGTGCCATCAGTGCCGTGGACAGGGTTGAGGGCTACACCTTC
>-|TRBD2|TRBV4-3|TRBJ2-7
CASSQDYRLAGKQYF
TGCGCCAGCAGCCAAGATTACCGGCTAGCGGGAAAGCAGTACTTC
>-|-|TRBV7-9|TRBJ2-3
CASSLFRGQGYTDTQYF
TGTGCCAGCAGCTTATTTCGTGGACAAGGATACACAGATACGCAGTATTTT
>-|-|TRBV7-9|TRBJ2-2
CASSLSTGELFF
TGTGCCAGCAGCTTAAGCACCGGGGAGCTGTTTTTT
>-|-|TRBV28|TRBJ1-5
CASSLRAENQPQHF
TGTGCCAGCAGTTTACGGGCAGAGAATCAGCCCCAGCATTTT
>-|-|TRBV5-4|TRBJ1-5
CASSFGPGGNQPQHF
TGTGCCAGCAGCTTTGGCCCTGGGGGCAATCAGCCCCAGCATTTT
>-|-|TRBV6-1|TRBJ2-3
CASSEAGMGQQYF
TGTGCCAGCAGTGAAGCGGGAATGGGACAGCAGTATTTT